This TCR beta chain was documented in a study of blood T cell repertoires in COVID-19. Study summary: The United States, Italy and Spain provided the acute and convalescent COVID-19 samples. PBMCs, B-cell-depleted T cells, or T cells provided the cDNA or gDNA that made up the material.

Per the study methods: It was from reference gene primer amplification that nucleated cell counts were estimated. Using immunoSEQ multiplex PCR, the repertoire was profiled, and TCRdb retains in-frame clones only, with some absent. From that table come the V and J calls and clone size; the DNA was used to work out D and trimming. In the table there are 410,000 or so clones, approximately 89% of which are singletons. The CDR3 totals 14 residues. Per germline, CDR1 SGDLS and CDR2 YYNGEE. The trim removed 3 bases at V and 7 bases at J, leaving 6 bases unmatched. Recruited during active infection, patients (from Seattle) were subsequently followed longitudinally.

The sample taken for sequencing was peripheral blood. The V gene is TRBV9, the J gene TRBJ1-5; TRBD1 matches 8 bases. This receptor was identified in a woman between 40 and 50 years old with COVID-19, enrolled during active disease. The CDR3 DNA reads TGTGCCAGCAGCGGAGGGACAGGCCCCCAGCCCCAGCATTTT. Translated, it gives CASSGGTGPQPQHF.